One and the same sample provided the 7 T cell receptor beta chains below, sequenced in a study of identifying expanded T cells in peripheral blood. The data were produced by immunoSEQ multiplex PCR, yet TCRdb's version contains in-frame clones alone and is incomplete. In the table there are tens of thousands of clones, approximately 83% of which are singletons. The sample taken for sequencing was blood. Source of these receptors: a person aged 18 to 69 in good health.

The rearrangement uses TRBV18 and TRBJ2-2; D is unresolved. Trimming cost V 3 bases and J 3 bases, with 5 bases left between them. Germline V gives CDR1 KGHSH, CDR2 LQKENI. The CDR3 is made up of 13 amino acids. In DNA form, the CDR3 reads TGTGCCAGCTCACCGAGTTACACCGGGGAGCTGTTTTTT. Translation gives CASSPSYTGELFF.

The chain couples TRBV23-1 to TRBJ1-2; TRBD1 might be the D (5 bases). TRBV23-1 has ORF status, its function being uncertain. This CDR3 contains 21 residues. The V and J ends lost 0 bases and 0 bases respectively, with 26 bases between them. The CDR3 loop is CASSQSLPGGNFIHTNYGYTF. CDR3 sequence (DNA): TGCGCCAGCAGTCAATCGTTACCGGGGGGAAACTTTATACATACTAACTATGGCTACACCTTC.

The chain links TRBV14 to TRBJ1-2; a weak D match, TRBD1 (5 bases). The CDR3 is 17 residues long. CDR1 and CDR2 from the germline V gene are SGHDN and FVKESK. V lost 2 bases, J lost 3 bases, and 19 bases lay in between. The CDR3 sequence is CASSQSTGAVRYYGYTF. The DNA for the CDR3 is TGTGCCAGCAGCCAATCCACAGGCGCCGTTAGGTACTATGGCTACACCTTC.

V and J are TRBV4-1 and TRBJ2-1; the match to TRBD2 covers 9 bases. This CDR3 comprises 15 residues. Germline assignment: CDR1 MGHRA and CDR2 YSYEKL. V lost 4 bases, J lost 4 bases, and 5 bases stayed unmatched. DNA for the CDR3: TGCGCCAGCAGCCCCGCGGGGGGGAGTTACAATGAGCAGTTCTTC. The encoded protein is CASSPAGGSYNEQFF.

The rearrangement joins TRBV2 to TRBJ2-2, with D possibly TRBD2 on 5 matching bases. CDR3 length equals 14 residues. In germline, CDR1 is SNHLY, CDR2 FYNNEI. The V end lost 9 bases, the J end lost 4 bases, and 15 bases lay between the germline ends. This chain's CDR3 is CASTRTLFTGELFF. The CDR3 DNA reads as TGTGCCAGTACTAGGACCCTTTTCACCGGGGAGCTGTTTTTT.

The chain employs TRBV1 and TRBJ1-1. TRBV1 is tagged as a pseudogene. The CDR3 covers 15 residues. CDR3 sequence: CTSSPWEPTNTEAFF. The CDR3 DNA sequence: TGCACCAGCAGCCCTTGGGAACCTACGAACACTGAAGCTTTCTTT.

The rearrangement links TRBV4-2 to TRBJ1-5, with a tentative D call TRBD1 (6 bases). The V gene's germline CDR1 is LGHNA and CDR2 YNFKEQ. The CDR3 has 15 amino acids. Trimming cost V 3 bases and J 6 bases, with 15 bases left between them. In DNA form, the CDR3 reads TGTGCCAGCAGCCACTCCACAGGGACGCCTCAGCCCCAGCATTTT. Translation: CASSHSTGTPQPQHF.